The 13 T cell receptor beta chains below come from one sample, sequenced in a study of post-analysis software for immune sequencing data. Findings of the study overall: A few TRBV segments occurring more often in patients than controls included TRBV5-6, TRBV5-1 and TRBV20-1.

These receptors' targets are unknown. Tagging with unique molecular identifiers was a feature of the TCR beta cDNA libraries. MiXCR, run by TCRdb on the PCR reads, gives a single entry per CDR3 protein. This sample carries a few hundred thousand distinct CDR3 sequences, 35% to 45% of them seen once, and the ten largest clones take under 9%. Sample: blood. The receptor set was obtained from a girl between 2 and 10 years old with multiple sclerosis.

This clonotype has ten or more counts. The chain has TRBV7-9 and TRBJ2-7, with a tentative D call TRBD2 (6 bases). V gave up 0 bases and J gave up 5 bases, with 11 bases separating them. CDR3 length equals 14 residues. Germline CDR1 and CDR2: SEHNR and FQNEAQ (reference sequence). In nucleotides, the CDR3 is TGTGCCAGCAGCTTAGCGGGGGGTATCAACGAGCAGTACTTC. The encoded protein is CASSLAGGINEQYF.

The V gene is TRBV29-1, the J gene TRBJ2-7; 8 positions match TRBD1. Germline V lookup: CDR1 SQVTM, CDR2 ANQGSEA. After removal of 1 base from V and 11 bases from J, the junction contained 4 bases not matched to a gene. The CDR3 is 11 amino acids. CDR3 sequence (DNA): TGCAGCGTTGAAGGACAGGGGAGAGAGTACTTC. It specifies CSVEGQGREYF.

The chain recombines TRBV5-6 with TRBJ2-1; D is possibly TRBD1 (6 bases). In germline, CDR1 is SGHDT, CDR2 YYEEEE. CDR3 length: 13 amino acids. V lost 6 bases and J 4 bases, leaving 11 bases between the germline ends. CDR3 DNA: TGTGCCAGCATTCGACAGGTTTACAATGAGCAGTTCTTC. It is translated as CASIRQVYNEQFF. Based on the CDR3 plus reference TRBV5-6 and TRBJ2-1, the full variable domain is DAGVTQSPTHLIKTRGQQVTLRCSPKSGHDTVSWYQQALGQGPQFIFQYYEEEERQRGNFPDRFSGHQFPNYSSELNVNALLLGDSALYLCASIRQVYNEQFFGPGTRLTVL.

This clonotype turned up a few times. Here the CDR3 DNA reads TGCAGTGCTAGGGGACAGGCTAACTACGAGCAGTACTTC. Amino acid sequence: CSARGQANYEQYF. J is TRBJ2-7 and V is TRBV20-1; 8 nucleotides align to TRBD1. This CDR3 is 13 amino acids long. Germline CDR1 DFQATT, CDR2 SNEGSKA (reference sequence). Unmatched junction bases numbered 4, after V lost 3 bases and J lost 3 bases.

The chain combines TRBV5-6 with TRBJ2-7, with no clear D. The V gene lost 6 bases and the J gene lost 3 bases, with 10 bases spanning the gap. This CDR3 is 12 amino acids long. In germline, CDR1 is SGHDT, CDR2 YYEEEE. Written as DNA, the CDR3 is TGTGCCAGCAACCTTAACAGCTACGAGCAGTACTTC. As protein: CASNLNSYEQYF.

V gene TRBV7-2 combines with J gene TRBJ2-3; unclear D gene. The CDR3 extends over 15 amino acids. V lost 1 base to trimming and J lost 4 bases, with 12 bases between them. The germline V gene encodes CDR1 SGHTA and CDR2 FQGNSA. DNA of the CDR3: TGTGCCAGCAGCTTAGGGACCTATAGACCAGATACGCAGTATTTT. This encodes CASSLGTYRPDTQYF. Full variable domain (remainder filled in from reference TRBV7-2 and TRBJ2-3): GAGVSQSPSNKVTEKGKDVELRCDPISGHTALYWYRQSLGQGLEFLIYFQGNSAPDKSGLPSDRFSAERTGGSVSTLTIQRTQQEDSAVYLCASSLGTYRPDTQYFGPGTRLTVL.

The V call is TRBV28, the J call TRBJ2-3, with D maybe TRBD2 (5 bases). Trimming stripped 4 bases from V and 1 base from J, with 9 bases between. This CDR3 comprises 14 residues. From germline, CDR1 is MDHEN and CDR2 SYDVKM. CDR3 residues: CASSSHSGTDTQYF. Here the CDR3 DNA reads TGTGCCAGCAGTTCACATAGCGGCACAGATACGCAGTATTTT.

This clonotype was counted a single time. The chain carries TRBV12-3 or TRBV12-4 and TRBJ1-6; D is uncertain. The CDR3 totals 15 residues. V was cut by 4 bases and J by 2 bases, with 9 bases left in between. The CDR3 protein is CASSYRTTYNSPLHF. The CDR3 bases are TGTGCCAGCAGTTACCGGACGACCTATAATTCACCCCTCCACTTT.

The chain recombines TRBV6-5 with TRBJ1-6; D gene unclear. The CDR3 is 15 amino acids. V gave up 0 bases and J gave up 7 bases, with 10 bases separating them. Germline V gives CDR1 MNHEY, CDR2 SVGAGI. The CDR3 protein is CASSYSPTENSPLHF. CDR3 DNA: TGTGCCAGCAGTTACTCCCCGACGGAAAATTCACCCCTCCACTTT.

In this sample, this clonotype turned up a few times. The V call is TRBV29-1, the J call TRBJ2-1, with TRBD1 matching over 7 bases. Per the germline V gene, CDR1 is SQVTM and CDR2 is ANQGSEA. V gave up 6 bases and J gave up 7 bases; unmatched junction bases: 15. The CDR3 is made up of 15 amino acids. The CDR3 DNA follows: TGCAGCGTAGACGACCGGGACAGTGTGGGGAATGAGCAGTTCTTC. Encoded protein: CSVDDRDSVGNEQFF.

This clonotype appeared a few times. The rearrangement links TRBV7-9 to TRBJ2-5, with 9 bases that match TRBD2. Germline V CDR1 and CDR2: SEHNR, FQNEAQ (reference sequence). The CDR3 sequence is 15 residues long. The V and J ends lost 5 bases and 4 bases, in that order; junction bases with no gene match: 8. Here the CDR3 reads CASSVGLAVSETQYF. CDR3 DNA sequence: TGTGCCAGCAGCGTGGGACTAGCAGTATCAGAGACCCAGTACTTC. The full variable domain, completed using reference TRBV7-9 and TRBJ2-5, is DTGVSQNPRHKITKRGQNVTFRCDPISEHNRLYWYRQTLGQGPEFLTYFQNEAQLEKSRLLSDRFSAERPKGSFSTLEIQRTEQGDSAMYLCASSVGLAVSETQYFGPGTRLLVL.

This clonotype came up a few times. The chain employs TRBV12-3 or TRBV12-4 and TRBJ2-7; D unclear. The CDR3 is 13 residues long. V dropped 5 bases and J dropped 3 bases, with 11 bases sitting between them. CDR3 in DNA: TGTGCCAGCAGTCCTACTCACCTCTACGAGCAGTACTTC. The encoded protein is CASSPTHLYEQYF.

This sequence joins TRBV6-5 and TRBJ1-5; 9 bases align to TRBD1. CDR3 length: 14 residues. The germline V gene encodes CDR1 MNHEY and CDR2 SVGAGI. J was trimmed by 7 bases and V by 7 bases; bases with no gene match: 8. For the CDR3, the DNA is TGTGCCAGCAAGACGGGACAGGGAAGCCAGCCCCAGCATTTT. Translating it yields CASKTGQGSQPQHF.